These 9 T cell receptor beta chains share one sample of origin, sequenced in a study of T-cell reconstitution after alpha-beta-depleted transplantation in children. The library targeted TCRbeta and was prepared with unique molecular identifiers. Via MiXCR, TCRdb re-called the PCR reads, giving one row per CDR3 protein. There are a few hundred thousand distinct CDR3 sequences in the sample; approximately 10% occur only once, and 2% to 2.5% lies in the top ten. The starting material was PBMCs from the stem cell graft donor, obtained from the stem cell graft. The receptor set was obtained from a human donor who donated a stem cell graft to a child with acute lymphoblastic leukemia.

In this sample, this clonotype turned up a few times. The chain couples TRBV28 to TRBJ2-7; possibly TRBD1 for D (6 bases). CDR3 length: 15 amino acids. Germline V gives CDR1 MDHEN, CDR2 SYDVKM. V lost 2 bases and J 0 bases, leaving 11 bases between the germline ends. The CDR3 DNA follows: TGTGCCAGCAGTTTAGGGGGCCCCTCCTCCTACGAGCAGTACTTC. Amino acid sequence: CASSLGGPSSYEQYF.

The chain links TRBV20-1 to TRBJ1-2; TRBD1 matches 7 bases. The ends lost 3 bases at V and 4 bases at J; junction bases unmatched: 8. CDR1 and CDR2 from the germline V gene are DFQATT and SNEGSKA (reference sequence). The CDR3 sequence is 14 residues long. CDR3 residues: CSASQQGIGYGYTF. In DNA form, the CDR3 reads TGCAGTGCTAGTCAACAGGGGATCGGCTATGGCTACACCTTC.

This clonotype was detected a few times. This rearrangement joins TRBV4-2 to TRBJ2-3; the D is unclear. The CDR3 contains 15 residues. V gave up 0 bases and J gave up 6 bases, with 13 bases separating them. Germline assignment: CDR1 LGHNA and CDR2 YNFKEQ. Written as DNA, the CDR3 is TGTGCCAGCAGCCAAGATGCGAGCCCCTTGGATACGCAGTATTTT. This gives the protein CASSQDASPLDTQYF.

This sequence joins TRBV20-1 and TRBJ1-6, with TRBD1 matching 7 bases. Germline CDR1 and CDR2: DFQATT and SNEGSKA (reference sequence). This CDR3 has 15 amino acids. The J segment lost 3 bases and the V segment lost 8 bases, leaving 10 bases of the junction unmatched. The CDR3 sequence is CSWREGAGYNSPLHF. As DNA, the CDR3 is TGCAGTTGGCGCGAGGGGGCGGGCTATAATTCACCCCTCCACTTT.

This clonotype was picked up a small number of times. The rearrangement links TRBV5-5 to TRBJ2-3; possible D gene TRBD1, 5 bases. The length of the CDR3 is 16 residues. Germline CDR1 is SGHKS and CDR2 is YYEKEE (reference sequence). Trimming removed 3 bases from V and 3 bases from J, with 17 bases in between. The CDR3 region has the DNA TGTGCCAGCAGCTGGAGCTCAGGGTCTGGTACAGATACGCAGTATTTT. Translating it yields CASSWSSGSGTDTQYF.

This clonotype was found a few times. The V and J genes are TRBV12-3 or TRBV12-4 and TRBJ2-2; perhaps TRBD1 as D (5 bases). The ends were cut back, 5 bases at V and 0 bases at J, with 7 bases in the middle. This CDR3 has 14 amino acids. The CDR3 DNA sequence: TGTGCCAGCAGTCGGACACCGAACACCGGGGAGCTGTTTTTT. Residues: CASSRTPNTGELFF.

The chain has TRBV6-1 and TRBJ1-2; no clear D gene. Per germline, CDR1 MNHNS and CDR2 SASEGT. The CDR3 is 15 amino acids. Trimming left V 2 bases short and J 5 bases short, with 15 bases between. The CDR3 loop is CASSESRGTWYGYTF. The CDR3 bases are TGTGCCAGCAGTGAAAGCCGAGGAACCTGGTATGGCTACACCTTC.

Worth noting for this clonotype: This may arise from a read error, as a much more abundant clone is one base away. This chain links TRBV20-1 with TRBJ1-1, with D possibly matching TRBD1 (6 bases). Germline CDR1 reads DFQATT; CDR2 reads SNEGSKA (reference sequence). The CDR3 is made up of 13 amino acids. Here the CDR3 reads CTASYRENTEAFF. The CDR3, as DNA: TGCACTGCTAGCTACAGGGAGAACACTGAAGCTTTCTTT.

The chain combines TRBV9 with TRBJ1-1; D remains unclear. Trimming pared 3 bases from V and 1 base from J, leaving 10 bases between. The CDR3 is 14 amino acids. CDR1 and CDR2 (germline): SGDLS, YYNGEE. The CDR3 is CASSASVGNTEAFF. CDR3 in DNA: TGTGCCAGCAGCGCCTCGGTCGGGAACACTGAAGCTTTCTTT.